The 29 T cell receptor beta chains below were found in one sample sequenced in a study of T cell repertoires in cytomegalovirus infection. From the reads, TCRdb called clonotypes with MiXCR, one entry per CDR3 protein. The sample includes more than 650,000 distinct CDR3 sequences, about a third of them seen just once. The sample taken for sequencing was PBMCs. Receptors were obtained from a human donor in good health (CMV status not recorded). Some clones in this sample may be carry-over from other donors' samples.

The V call is TRBV6-2 or TRBV6-3, the J call TRBJ1-5; no definite D call. The germline V and J ends were trimmed by 6 bases and 1 base, with 16 bases remaining between them. This CDR3 contains 16 residues. The germline V gene has CDR1 MNHEY and CDR2 SVGEGT. For the CDR3, the DNA is TGTGCCAGCAGCCGAATCTTGACAATGAGCAATCAGCCCCAGCATTTT. Protein sequence: CASSRILTMSNQPQHF.

Only a few counts were recorded for this clonotype. This chain joins TRBV30 and TRBJ2-2; the match to TRBD1 covers 7 bases. V lost 3 bases and J lost 4; bases outside the gene matches: 2. Germline CDR1 is GTSNPN and CDR2 is SVGIG (reference sequence). This CDR3 is built from 13 residues. In DNA form, the CDR3 reads TGTGCCTGGAGAGAGGGGGCCACCGGGGAGCTGTTTTTT. Protein sequence: CAWREGATGELFF.

This clonotype was seen only a few times. The chain combines TRBV6-4 with TRBJ2-1; no reliable D call. Germline V lookup: CDR1 MRHNA, CDR2 SNTAGT. V lost 3 bases and J 12 bases, leaving 18 bases between the germline ends. The CDR3 sequence is 14 residues long. The CDR3 reads CASSESVGVQRQFF. DNA for the CDR3: TGTGCCAGCAGTGAGAGTGTAGGCGTACAGAGGCAGTTCTTC.

The rearrangement links TRBV7-2 to TRBJ2-3; 8 nucleotides align to TRBD2. The CDR3 is made up of 15 amino acids. Per the germline V gene, CDR1 is SGHTA and CDR2 is FQGNSA. Trimming at V came to 5 bases and at J to 2 bases, leaving 6 bases not matched to a gene. CDR3 bases: TGTGCCAGCAGCCCGAGCGGGGGACACACAGATACGCAGTATTTT. Its translation: CASSPSGGHTDTQYF.

In its sample, this clonotype was seen a few times. The chain carries TRBV28 and TRBJ1-5; 12 bases are a match to TRBD1. J gave up 5 bases and V 7 bases, and 15 bases lay outside the gene matches. The CDR3 is 18 residues long. Germline CDR1 reads MDHEN; CDR2 reads SYDVKM. Here the CDR3 DNA reads TGTGCCAGCATTCCGTTGGTCGGGACAGGGGGCCTAGATCAGCCCCAGCATTTT. Its protein product is CASIPLVGTGGLDQPQHF.

Details on this clonotype: A much larger clone lies a single base off, so this may be a read error. V gene TRBV6-6 combines with J gene TRBJ2-5, with D possibly matching TRBD1 (5 bases). In germline, CDR1 is MNHNY, CDR2 SVGAGI (reference sequence). The CDR3 consists of 15 residues. CDR3 bases: TGTGCCAGCAGTTACTTGGGGCAGGGCGGAGAGACCCAGTCCTTC. This gives the protein CASSYLGQGGETQSF.

This chain uses TRBV6-6 with TRBJ2-7, with 8 bases fitting TRBD1. Germline V lookup: CDR1 MNHNY, CDR2 SVGAGI (reference sequence). This CDR3 is built from 12 residues. Trimming took 6 bases from V and 9 from J; bases not matched to a gene: 7. The CDR3 here is CASSYTGTGQYF. In nucleotides, the CDR3 is TGTGCCAGCAGCTACACCGGGACAGGGCAGTACTTC.

This clonotype was counted between two and nine times. This chain links TRBV7-6 with TRBJ1-2, with a tentative D call TRBD1 (5 bases). V was clipped by 5 bases and J by 8 bases, with 15 bases between them. Germline V gene lookup returns CDR1 SGHVS and CDR2 FNYEAQ. CDR3 size: 13 residues. As DNA, the CDR3 is TGTGCCAGCAGCAAAGCGGAGAGGGACGGCTACACCTTC. This gives the protein CASSKAERDGYTF.

There are a few counts of this clonotype. This chain connects TRBV11-1 to TRBJ2-7, with TRBD1 matching 10 bases. The V gene end was trimmed by 4 bases and the J gene end by 6 bases; junction bases not matched to a gene: 6. This CDR3 has 14 residues. The germline gives CDR1 SGHAT, CDR2 FQDESV (reference sequence). The CDR3 loop is CASSYGDRGFEQYF. Here the CDR3 DNA reads TGTGCCAGCAGCTACGGGGACAGGGGCTTCGAGCAGTACTTC.

J is TRBJ2-1 and V is TRBV7-9; D gene uncertain. V dropped 8 bases and J dropped 5 bases, with 16 bases sitting between them. The CDR3 contains 14 residues. CDR1 and CDR2 (germline): SEHNR, FQNEAQ (reference sequence). The CDR3 loop is CASGAAGFNNEQFF. CDR3 DNA sequence: TGTGCCAGCGGCGCCGCCGGCTTTAACAATGAGCAGTTCTTC. Based on the CDR3 plus reference TRBV7-9 and TRBJ2-1, the full variable domain is DTGVSQNPRHKITKRGQNVTFRCDPISEHNRLYWYRQTLGQGPEFLTYFQNEAQLEKSRLLSDRFSAERPKGSFSTLEIQRTEQGDSAMYLCASGAAGFNNEQFFGPGTRLTVL.

A few counts support this clonotype. The J gene is TRBJ2-5, the V gene TRBV2; no reliable D call. This CDR3 contains 18 residues. V was shortened by 0 bases and J by 5 bases, with 22 bases between the two germline ends. Germline V gene lookup returns CDR1 SNHLY and CDR2 FYNNEI. CDR3 protein: CASSEALLGRAHRETQYF. The DNA for the CDR3 is TGTGCCAGCAGTGAAGCGCTTCTGGGCAGAGCCCATAGGGAGACCCAGTACTTC.

There are a few counts of this clonotype. The chain has TRBV7-6 and TRBJ2-5; no definite D call. V dropped 8 bases and J dropped 7 bases, with 17 bases sitting between them. Germline assignment: CDR1 SGHVS and CDR2 FNYEAQ. The length of the CDR3 is 13 residues. The CDR3 sequence is CASLVTTPGTQYF. The CDR3, as DNA: TGTGCCAGCTTGGTTACCACCCCAGGGACCCAGTACTTC.

This clonotype has only a few counts. The chain employs TRBV20-1 and TRBJ2-5; a weak D match, TRBD2 (6 bases). Germline V lookup: CDR1 DFQATT, CDR2 SNEGSKA (reference sequence). The CDR3 is made up of 8 amino acids. CDR3 DNA sequence: TGCAGGTGGGGACTTCAGTACTTC. Amino acid sequence: CRWGLQYF.

The rearrangement uses TRBV12-3 or TRBV12-4 and TRBJ2-1; tentatively, D is TRBD1 (5 bases). Trimming removed 5 bases at V and 5 bases at J, with 13 bases between. This CDR3 spans 14 amino acids. The CDR3 loop reads CASSPRQTNNEQFF. The CDR3 DNA is TGTGCCAGCAGTCCTCGACAGACGAACAATGAGCAGTTCTTC.

The gene calls are TRBV2 and TRBJ2-3, with D possibly being TRBD2 (6 bases). V lost 8 bases and J 0 bases, leaving 18 bases between the germline ends. The germline V gene encodes CDR1 SNHLY and CDR2 FYNNEI. This CDR3 comprises 16 residues. CDR3 bases: TGTGCCAGCGAGCCGGAGGGTAGCAGCAGCACAGATACGCAGTATTTT. Its protein is CASEPEGSSSTDTQYF.

This clonotype has just a few counts. The CDR3 bases are TGTGCCAGCAGTTTAGCAAGCCTACAGGGTTTCGACGAGCAGTACTTC. Amino acid sequence: CASSLASLQGFDEQYF. The chain uses TRBV12-3 or TRBV12-4 and TRBJ2-7, with D possibly being TRBD1 (6 bases). The length of the CDR3 is 16 residues. V was shortened by 0 bases and J by 5 bases, with 17 bases between the two germline ends.

Ten or more counts support this clonotype. The chain combines TRBV7-2 with TRBJ2-2; 8 bases are a match to TRBD1. The CDR3 is made up of 17 amino acids. J gave up 7 bases and V 4 bases, and 14 bases lay outside the gene matches. The germline CDR1 and CDR2 sequences are SGHTA and FQGNSA. As DNA, the CDR3 is TGTGCCAGCAGCTCCCAACCACAGGGGGGTCATGTCGGGGAGCTGTTTTTT. This translates into CASSSQPQGGHVGELFF.

In this sample, this clonotype turned up many times. The rearrangement links TRBV11-2 to TRBJ2-3, with a weak D call TRBD2 (7 bases). V lost 5 bases to trimming and J lost 6 bases, with 15 bases between them. The germline V gene has CDR1 SGHAT and CDR2 FQNNGV. There are 14 residues in the CDR3. CDR3 protein: CASSGSRGGDTQYF. CDR3 DNA: TGTGCCAGCAGCGGTTCCAGGGGAGGGGATACGCAGTATTTT.

This clonotype showed up just once. In DNA form, the CDR3 reads TGTGCCACCATTTGGGGGAACACTGAAGCTTTCTTT. This encodes CATIWGNTEAFF. This rearrangement joins TRBV19 to TRBJ1-1, with no clear D. V was shortened by 10 bases and J by 1 base, with 10 bases between the two germline ends. Germline V gene sequence: CDR1 LNHDA, CDR2 SQIVND (reference sequence). This CDR3 contains 12 residues.

The V call is TRBV20-1, the J call TRBJ1-1; TRBD1 is a possible D gene (6 bases). This CDR3 is built from 13 residues. Germline lookup yields CDR1 DFQATT and CDR2 SNEGSKA (reference sequence). V was pared by 5 bases and J by 1 base, with 11 bases between. This CDR3 is CSAGGTPNTEAFF. The CDR3 region has the DNA TGCAGTGCTGGAGGGACACCGAACACTGAAGCTTTCTTT.

There are many counts of this clonotype. This chain uses TRBV7-2 with TRBJ1-1; no firm D call. V was clipped by 0 bases and J by 0 bases, with 5 bases between them. The CDR3 length is 14 residues. From germline, CDR1 is SGHTA and CDR2 FQGNSA. For the CDR3, the DNA is TGTGCCAGCAGCTTAGCGATCTTGAACACTGAAGCTTTCTTT. Protein sequence: CASSLAILNTEAFF.

The chain combines TRBV7-2 with TRBJ2-5, with 10 positions matching TRBD2. The V gene end was trimmed by 5 bases and the J gene end by 6 bases; junction bases not matched to a gene: 9. The CDR3 is made up of 15 amino acids. CDR1 and CDR2 (germline): SGHTA, FQGNSA. CDR3 sequence (DNA): TGTGCCAGCAGCCCAAGCGGGAGGGCCGGGAAGACCCAGTACTTC. Protein sequence: CASSPSGRAGKTQYF.

This clonotype occurred a few times. V gene TRBV2 combines with J gene TRBJ2-3; TRBD1 aligns across 9 bases. J gave up 3 bases and V 7 bases, and 8 bases lay outside the gene matches. CDR3 size: 15 residues. The germline V gene has CDR1 SNHLY and CDR2 FYNNEI. The CDR3 here is CASTPGQGRTDTQYF. The CDR3 nucleotides are TGTGCCAGCACCCCCGGACAGGGGAGGACAGATACGCAGTATTTT.

This clonotype came up a few times. This chain links TRBV25-1 with TRBJ1-2, with no clear D. Per the germline V gene, CDR1 is MGHDK and CDR2 is SYGVNS. The CDR3 extends over 14 amino acids. CDR3 sequence: CASRDNGVHYGYTF. The CDR3 DNA follows: TGTGCGAGTCGGGATAACGGGGTCCACTATGGCTACACCTTC.

Only a few counts were recorded for this clonotype. This chain uses TRBV7-2 with TRBJ1-2, with 12 bases aligning to TRBD1. The V gene end was trimmed by 1 base and the J gene end by 8 bases; junction bases not matched to a gene: 5. Germline CDR1 SGHTA, CDR2 FQGNSA. This CDR3 is built from 15 residues. CDR3 sequence: CASSLGDRGLRGYTF. The CDR3 DNA follows: TGTGCCAGCAGCTTAGGGGACAGGGGGCTAAGAGGCTACACCTTC.

There are a few counts of this clonotype. At one boundary the junction diverges from the germline segment, which might be a read error. V is TRBV7-2 and J is TRBJ1-2, with D possibly TRBD1 on 5 matching bases. CDR3 length: 14 amino acids. CDR1 and CDR2 (germline): SGHTA, FQGNSA. The CDR3 DNA follows: TGTGCCAGCACCTTACGGGGACCGAACTATGGCTACACCTTC. Its protein product is CASTLRGPNYGYTF.

In this sample, this clonotype turned up a few times. The gene calls are TRBV7-8 and TRBJ2-3; the match to TRBD1 covers 7 bases. This CDR3 spans 15 amino acids. Germline CDR1 reads SGHVS; CDR2 reads FQNEAQ. V was pared by 5 bases and J by 2 bases, with 7 bases of the junction left unmatched. The CDR3 DNA sequence: TGTGCCAGCAGCCGACCTACAGGGGTCACAGATACGCAGTATTTT. Translating gives CASSRPTGVTDTQYF.

This chain connects TRBV19 to TRBJ2-1, with 7 bases lining up with TRBD2. With V trimmed by 1 base and J by 4 bases, 7 bases remained unmatched. The CDR3 has 16 residues. From germline, CDR1 is LNHDA and CDR2 SQIVND (reference sequence). CDR3 nucleotides: TGTGCCAGTAGTATAGTTCCTAGCGGACCATACAATGAGCAGTTCTTC. This encodes CASSIVPSGPYNEQFF.

The CDR3 region is CASSPTSGSYGYTF. CDR3 DNA: TGCGCCAGCAGCCCCACATCGGGTAGCTATGGCTACACCTTC. The chain carries TRBV5-1 and TRBJ1-2; D gene uncertain. Germline V CDR1 and CDR2: SGHRS, YFSETQ. Deletions cut 4 bases from V and 4 bases from J, with 14 bases between. This CDR3 is 14 amino acids long.